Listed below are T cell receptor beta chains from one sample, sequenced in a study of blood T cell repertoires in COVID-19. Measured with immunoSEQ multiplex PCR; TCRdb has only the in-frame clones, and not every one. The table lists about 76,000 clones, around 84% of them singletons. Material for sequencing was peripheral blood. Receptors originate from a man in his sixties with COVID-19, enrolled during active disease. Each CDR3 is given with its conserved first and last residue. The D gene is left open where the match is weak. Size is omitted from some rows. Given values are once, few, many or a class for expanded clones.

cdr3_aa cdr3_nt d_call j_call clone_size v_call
CASSMGPGLGEDNEQFF TGTGCCAGTAGTATGGGGCCGGGACTAGGAGAGGACAATGAGCAGTTCTTC TRBD2 TRBJ2-1 . TRBV19
CASRDRGDQPQHF TGTGCCAGCAGAGACAGGGGCGATCAGCCCCAGCATTTT TRBD1 TRBJ1-5 . TRBV2
CVRSPGTGECYVPLHF TGTGTCAGAAGCCCCGGGACAGGGGAATGTTATGTACCCCTCCACTTT . TRBJ1-6 . TRBV7-5
CASSFLGSGGYEQYF TGTGCCAGCAGCTTCCTGGGTAGCGGGGGTTACGAGCAGTACTTC TRBD2 TRBJ2-7 . TRBV7-2
CASSLTGSDTQYF TGTGCCAGTAGTCTGACAGGGTCAGATACGCAGTATTTT TRBD1 TRBJ2-3 . TRBV19
CASSQGVGLAGVYEQYF TGTGCCAGCAGCCAAGGGGTTGGCCTAGCGGGAGTTTACGAGCAGTACTTC TRBD2 TRBJ2-7 . TRBV14
CASSGQGSYQPQHF TGTGCCAGCAGTGGACAGGGTAGCTATCAGCCCCAGCATTTT TRBD1 TRBJ1-5 . TRBV28
CASSELAVPGKQETQYF TGCGCCAGCAGTGAACTAGCGGTTCCCGGAAAACAAGAGACCCAGTACTTC TRBD2 TRBJ2-5 . TRBV10-1
CASSPSSSAEQFF TGTGCCAGCAGCCCTAGTAGTAGTGCCGAGCAGTTCTTC . TRBJ2-1 . TRBV28
CASSWEAGGGQFF TGTGCCAGCAGCTGGGAGGCGGGGGGCGGGCAGTTCTTC TRBD2 TRBJ2-1 . TRBV5-6
CASSIWTGITDTEAFF TGTGCCAGTAGTATATGGACAGGGATTACCGACACTGAAGCTTTCTTT TRBD1 TRBJ1-1 . TRBV19
CAIKRDRGCTYEQYF TGTGCCATCAAAAGGGACAGGGGATGTACCTACGAGCAGTACTTC TRBD1 TRBJ2-7 . TRBV10-3
CATSDATGTYEQYF TGTGCCACCAGTGATGCGACAGGGACTTACGAGCAGTACTTC . TRBJ2-7 once TRBV24-1
CASSFSTVAGGTYEQYF TGTGCCAGCAGCTTTTCGACCGTAGCGGGGGGAACCTACGAGCAGTACTTC TRBD2 TRBJ2-7 . TRBV11-2
CASTPGGGYMGRNTEAFF TGCGCCAGCACCCCCGGAGGGGGCTATATGGGTAGGAACACTGAAGCTTTCTTT TRBD1 TRBJ1-1 . TRBV5-1
CASSFGVTEAFF TGTGCCAGCAGCTTCGGAGTTACTGAAGCTTTCTTT . TRBJ1-1 . TRBV5-6
CASSTPTGGMREQFF TGTGCCAGCAGCACCCCGACAGGGGGCATGAGGGAGCAGTTCTTC . TRBJ2-1 . TRBV21-1
CASSQEWGLAGEAGNEQFF TGTGCCAGCAGCCAAGAGTGGGGACTAGCGGGAGAGGCGGGCAATGAGCAGTTCTTC TRBD2 TRBJ2-1 . TRBV3-1/TRBV3-2
CASRTGQGNTGELFF TGTGCCAGCAGAACCGGACAGGGGAACACCGGGGAGCTGTTTTTT TRBD1 TRBJ2-2 . TRBV11-1
CASSSGGVPETQYF TGCGCCAGCAGCTCAGGCGGGGTGCCCGAGACCCAGTACTTC . TRBJ2-5 . TRBV5-1
CSVPGVEKLFF TGCAGTGTTCCGGGAGTTGAAAAACTGTTTTTT . TRBJ1-4 . TRBV20-1
CASRTTNNSPLHF TGTGCCAGCAGAACAACAAATAATTCACCCCTCCACTTT . TRBJ1-6 . TRBV28
CASSPGTSPNYGYTF TGTGCCAGCAGCCCCGGGACATCCCCTAACTATGGCTACACCTTC . TRBJ1-2 . TRBV9
CASSLEGHGYTF TGTGCCAGCAGCTTAGAGGGACACGGCTACACCTTC . TRBJ1-2 . TRBV7-9
CASSFDRGPYEQYF TGTGCCAGCAGCTTCGACAGGGGTCCCTACGAGCAGTACTTC TRBD1 TRBJ2-7 once TRBV11-2
CASSLSGTSYNEQFF TGTGCCAGCAGCTTAAGCGGGACGTCCTACAATGAGCAGTTCTTC . TRBJ2-1 . TRBV7-3
CAIESGRASYEQYF TGTGCCATAGAAAGCGGGAGGGCGTCCTACGAGCAGTACTTC TRBD2 TRBJ2-7 . TRBV7-9
CASSDGQSSSYEQYF TGCGCCAGCAGTGATGGGCAGTCGAGCTCCTACGAGCAGTACTTC . TRBJ2-7 once TRBV10-1
CASSSGQNEKLFF TGTGCCAGCAGTTCAGGGCAGAATGAAAAACTGTTTTTT . TRBJ1-4 . TRBV28
CASSSTGDQPQHF TGTGCCAGCAGTTCGACAGGGGATCAGCCCCAGCATTTT TRBD1 TRBJ1-5 few TRBV2
CSVEAGQGYGYTF TGCAGCGTTGAAGCAGGACAGGGCTATGGCTACACCTTC TRBD1 TRBJ1-2 . TRBV29-1
CASSQDLAGGINEQFF TGCGCCAGCAGCCAAGATTTGGCAGGGGGTATTAATGAGCAGTTCTTC TRBD1 TRBJ2-1 . TRBV4-1
CSVAGNSGGYNEQFF TGCAGCGTTGCGGGGAATAGCGGAGGTTACAATGAGCAGTTCTTC . TRBJ2-1 once TRBV29-1
CASTLDRGEKLFF TGTGCCAGTACCTTGGACAGGGGTGAAAAACTGTTTTTT TRBD1 TRBJ1-4 . TRBV19
CSARLEPEQYF TGCAGTGCTAGGCTAGAACCCGAGCAGTACTTC . TRBJ2-7 . TRBV20-1
CASSLGSSGSYNEQFF TGTGCCAGCAGCTTAGGGTCTAGCGGCTCGTACAATGAGCAGTTCTTC TRBD2 TRBJ2-1 . TRBV7-7
CASSEQRLAFF TGTGCCAGCAGTGAACAGCGACTAGCTTTCTTT . TRBJ1-1 . TRBV2
CASSYSGTSVNEQFF TGTGCCAGCAGTTACTCCGGGACTAGTGTCAATGAGCAGTTCTTC TRBD2 TRBJ2-1 . TRBV6-5
CASSPEMTASYGYTF TGTGCCAGCTCACCCGAAATGACAGCGAGCTATGGCTACACCTTC . TRBJ1-2 . TRBV18
CSVDGGLTYEQYF TGCAGCGTTGATGGCGGGTTGACCTACGAGCAGTACTTC . TRBJ2-7 . TRBV29-1
CASWTGATNEKLFF TGTGCCAGCTGGACAGGGGCAACTAATGAAAAACTGTTTTTT TRBD1 TRBJ1-4 . TRBV6-5
CASSYSRYQPQHF TGTGCCAGCAGTTACTCCCGCTACCAGCCCCAGCATTTT . TRBJ1-5 . TRBV6-5
CASSSPSGGHQYF TGTGCCAGCAGCTCTCCCAGCGGGGGGCACCAGTACTTC TRBD2 TRBJ2-5 . TRBV7-2
CASSQDAGNADTQYF TGTGCCAGCAGCCAAGACGCAGGGAATGCAGATACGCAGTATTTT . TRBJ2-3 . TRBV6-5
CATSATESYEQYF TGTGCCACCAGTGCCACAGAATCCTACGAGCAGTACTTC . TRBJ2-7 . TRBV24-1
CASSEPTSGSSYEQYF TGTGCCAGCAGTGAACCAACTAGCGGGAGTTCCTACGAGCAGTACTTC TRBD2 TRBJ2-7 . TRBV2
CASSQTPGQIRDGYTF TGCGCCAGCAGCCAAACCCCCGGACAGATTCGGGATGGCTACACCTTC . TRBJ1-2 . TRBV4-1
CASSPLSDRGLEQYF TGTGCCAGCTCACCACTATCGGACAGGGGGCTCGAGCAGTACTTC TRBD1 TRBJ2-7 . TRBV18
CASSEFGTGDYQPQHF TGTGCCAGCAGTGAATTCGGGACAGGGGATTATCAGCCCCAGCATTTT TRBD1 TRBJ1-5 . TRBV6-1
CASSLRANSYEQYF TGTGCCAGCAGTTTGCGGGCTAACTCCTACGAGCAGTACTTC . TRBJ2-7 . TRBV27
CASSYVGAWANEQFF TGTGCCAGCAGTTACGTGGGCGCCTGGGCCAATGAGCAGTTCTTC . TRBJ2-1 . TRBV6-5
CAWSVQLPLLAGVSYEQYF TGTGCCTGGAGTGTACAGTTACCCCTACTAGCGGGGGTCTCCTACGAGCAGTACTTC TRBD2 TRBJ2-7 . TRBV30
CASSLAGVETQYF TGTGCCAGCAGCTTAGCAGGGGTGGAGACCCAGTACTTC . TRBJ2-5 . TRBV11-2
CASSAEGVTEAFF TGTGCCAGCAGCGCGGAGGGTGTCACTGAAGCTTTCTTT . TRBJ1-1 . TRBV11-3
CASSLVQGASDTQYF TGTGCCAGCAGTTTAGTTCAGGGGGCGTCAGATACGCAGTATTTT TRBD1 TRBJ2-3 . TRBV28